This T cell receptor beta chain was observed in a study of OX40 agonist ivuxolimab in advanced cancers. On cycle 4 day 1 and cycle 7 day 1, as well as at baseline, blood was sampled. The J segment lost 4 bases and the V segment lost 2 bases, leaving 13 bases of the junction unmatched. The CDR3 totals 18 residues. Per germline, CDR1 LGHNT and CDR2 FRNRAP. TCRdb's copy holds only in-frame clones and misses some; the assay was immunoSEQ multiplex PCR. The data show approximately 40,000 clones, approximately 82% seen once. This receptor was taken from an adult with an advanced solid tumor such as melanoma, head and neck, liver or kidney cancer. The sample was CD4+ or CD8+ T cells sorted from blood, taken in a trial of the OX40 agonist ivuxolimab. V gene TRBV12-5 combines with J gene TRBJ1-2; 10 bases agree with TRBD1. DNA for the CDR3: TGTGCTAGTGGTTTGTCTACCCTTACCGGGACAGGGGCCTATGGCTACACCTTC. Amino acid sequence: CASGLSTLTGTGAYGYTF.